The 22 T cell receptor beta chains below come from one sample, sequenced in a study of PD-1 blockade in classical Hodgkin lymphoma. Here immunoSEQ multiplex PCR was the method, and the copy in TCRdb shows in-frame clones only, minus some. This table has about 30,000 clones, about 88% appearing once. The time point was: cycle 4 day 1 (C4D1), after five to seven weeks of nivolumab. Every patient had relapsed following autologous stem cell transplantation, and cohorts differed in brentuximab vedotin exposure. CD4+ T cells were purified from thawed PBMCs by negative selection. Sequencing used CD4+ T cells from blood, obtained before the fourth cycle of nivolumab. The receptors come from a human donor with classical Hodgkin lymphoma.

This chain joins TRBV5-1 and TRBJ2-3, with 8 bases aligning to TRBD2. CDR1 is SGHRS and CDR2 is YFSETQ in the germline V gene. The CDR3 is 15 residues long. V shed 2 bases and J 0 bases; nucleotides not matched to a gene: 2. The CDR3 spells CASSFQRGSTDTQYF. The CDR3 nucleotides read TGCGCCAGCAGCTTCCAGCGGGGGAGCACAGATACGCAGTATTTT.

This clone was picked up one time. The chain employs TRBV25-1 and TRBJ1-6, with 8 bases that match TRBD1. The germline V gene encodes CDR1 MGHDK and CDR2 SYGVNS. CDR3 length: 14 residues. With V trimmed by 3 bases and J by 9 bases, 4 bases remained unmatched. The CDR3 reads CASSDGQGGSPLHF. As DNA, the CDR3 is TGTGCCAGCAGTGACGGACAGGGAGGTTCACCCCTCCACTTT.

This clone was seen a single time. V gene TRBV4-1 combines with J gene TRBJ2-3; the D is unclear. CDR1 and CDR2 from the germline V gene are MGHRA and YSYEKL. The CDR3 sequence is 13 residues long. Trimming took 4 bases from V and 2 from J, leaving 7 bases between them. CDR3 amino acids: CASSPQPTDTQYF. The CDR3, as DNA: TGCGCCAGCAGCCCACAGCCCACAGATACGCAGTATTTT.

This chain uses TRBV29-1 with TRBJ2-5; D is unclear. Per the germline V gene, CDR1 is SQVTM and CDR2 is ANQGSEA. Trimming removed 5 bases from V and 5 bases from J, with 18 bases in between. The CDR3 consists of 14 residues. CDR3 DNA sequence: TGCAGCGTTCCTCCCACTTTGTCGTCGGAGACCCAGTACTTC. This gives the protein CSVPPTLSSETQYF.

This clone was found a few times. The rearrangement links TRBV11-2 to TRBJ1-4; no clear D gene. Germline V gene lookup returns CDR1 SGHAT and CDR2 FQNNGV. This CDR3 region has 14 residues. Trimming took 1 base from V and 8 from J, leaving 11 bases between them. The CDR3 is CASSLVANGEKLFF. The DNA for the CDR3 is TGTGCCAGCAGCTTAGTTGCGAATGGGGAAAAACTGTTTTTT.

The J gene is TRBJ2-5, the V gene TRBV11-1, with D possibly matching TRBD2 (6 bases). The J call may be wrong; the DNA end is better matched by TRBJ2-7. The CDR3 length is 13 residues. Germline V gene data show CDR1 as SGHAT and CDR2 as FQDESV (reference sequence). The CDR3 nucleotides read TGTGCCAGCAGCTTAGGAACTAGCACCGAGCAGTACTTC. Its protein product is CASSLGTSTEQYF.

This chain uses TRBV7-8 with TRBJ1-1; TRBD1 is a possible D gene (5 bases). This CDR3 is 16 amino acids long. Germline V gene data show CDR1 as SGHVS and CDR2 as FQNEAQ. Trimming removed 1 base from V and 2 bases from J, with 14 bases in between. CDR3 amino acids: CASSLVWGRSNTEAFF. CDR3 coding DNA: TGTGCCAGCAGCTTAGTCTGGGGGAGATCCAACACTGAAGCTTTCTTT.

V gene TRBV15 combines with J gene TRBJ2-7, with 7 bases that match TRBD2. After removal of 0 bases from V and 7 bases from J, the junction contained 6 bases not matched to a gene. CDR3 size: 14 residues. Germline assignment: CDR1 LNHNV and CDR2 YYDKDF (reference sequence). CDR3 nucleotides: TGTGCCACCAGCAGAGATGGATACGGGGGGGAGCAGTACTTC. It yields the protein CATSRDGYGGEQYF.

The chain combines TRBV6-5 with TRBJ2-3, with 10 bases that match TRBD2. Germline loops: CDR1 MNHEY, CDR2 SVGAGI. J lost 3 bases, V lost 7 bases, and 4 bases had no gene match. The CDR3 sequence is 14 residues long. CDR3 in amino acids: CASTPAGGTDTQYF. CDR3 nucleotide sequence: TGTGCCAGCACCCCAGCGGGAGGGACAGATACGCAGTATTTT.

CDR3 DNA: TGTGCCAGCAGTACCCCGGGGGGGTCCGCCGAGCAGTACTTC. The encoded protein is CASSTPGGSAEQYF. The chain couples TRBV28 to TRBJ2-7; 8 bases line up with TRBD2. J was trimmed by 6 bases and V by 5 bases; bases with no gene match: 9. The CDR3 runs to 14 residues. CDR1 and CDR2 (germline): MDHEN, SYDVKM.

The chain employs TRBV6-5 and TRBJ1-6; D gene unclear. Germline V gene lookup returns CDR1 MNHEY and CDR2 SVGAGI. The CDR3 is made up of 14 amino acids. Trimming took off 0 bases at V and 9 bases at J, with 9 bases between the two ends. DNA for the CDR3: TGTGCCAGCAGTTACTCGGGCAATGCTTCACCCCTCCACTTT. Translating gives CASSYSGNASPLHF.

CDR3 nucleotides: TGTGCCAGTAGTCTCGGACAGGGGGCCACCCGGACCGGGGAGCTGTTTTTT. Amino acids: CASSLGQGATRTGELFF. The chain recombines TRBV19 with TRBJ2-2; 11 bases line up with TRBD1. The CDR3 contains 17 residues. The germline V gene has CDR1 LNHDA and CDR2 SQIVND (reference sequence). V gave up 5 bases and J gave up 5 bases; unmatched junction bases: 10.

This clone was detected only a few times. The rearrangement joins TRBV5-1 to TRBJ2-1, with no clear D. The V gene lost 0 bases and the J gene lost 7 bases, with 5 bases spanning the gap. Per the germline V gene, CDR1 is SGHRS and CDR2 is YFSETQ. There are 12 residues in the CDR3. The CDR3 sequence is CASSLGVNEQFF. In nucleotides, the CDR3 is TGCGCCAGCAGCTTGGGTGTTAATGAGCAGTTCTTC.

The chain combines TRBV6-1 with TRBJ2-4; a weak D match, TRBD1 (6 bases). Germline CDR1 is MNHNS and CDR2 is SASEGT. The V and J ends lost 5 bases and 1 base respectively, with 9 bases between them. The CDR3 is 14 residues long. DNA for the CDR3: TGTGCCAGCAGTCCCGACAGGGCCAAAAACATTCAGTACTTC. Translated: CASSPDRAKNIQYF.

The chain carries TRBV28 and TRBJ1-4, with D possibly being TRBD1 (5 bases). With 3 bases removed from V and 6 bases from J, the gap between germline ends came to 29 bases. The CDR3 length is 20 residues. The germline V gene has CDR1 MDHEN and CDR2 SYDVKM. CDR3 DNA: TGTGCCAGCAGTTTCGAGGTGCCGCCGCTGGGGGGACGGATTTATGAAAAACTGTTTTTT. Translating it yields CASSFEVPPLGGRIYEKLFF.

The chain joins TRBV7-9 to TRBJ1-2, with 7 bases that match TRBD1. Germline trimming cut 5 bases from V and 3 bases from J; bases unmatched to any gene: 3. CDR1 is SEHNR, CDR2 FQNEAQ, per germline (reference sequence). The CDR3 contains 13 residues. CDR3 bases: TGTGCCAGCAGCCCGGGACAGTACTATGGCTACACCTTC. The encoded protein is CASSPGQYYGYTF.

V is TRBV2 and J is TRBJ2-1; 11 bases match TRBD2. V trimming: 10 bases; J trimming: 5 bases; junction bases outside the gene matches: 13. Germline V CDR1 and CDR2: SNHLY, FYNNEI. The CDR3 sequence is 16 residues long. The CDR3 nucleotides are TGTGCCACCACAGTCGGACCGGGACTAGCGGACAATGAGCAGTTCTTC. Translating it yields CATTVGPGLADNEQFF.

This chain uses TRBV28 with TRBJ1-5; no reliable D call. The CDR3 runs to 11 residues. Germline CDR1 reads MDHEN; CDR2 reads SYDVKM. V lost 3 bases and J 5 bases, leaving 2 bases between the germline ends. The DNA of the CDR3 is TGTGCCAGCAGTTTTGATCAGCCCCAGCATTTT. It translates to CASSFDQPQHF.

This clone was detected only once. The chain uses TRBV10-2 and TRBJ2-5; tentatively, D is TRBD1 or TRBD2 (5 bases each). Per the germline V gene, CDR1 is WSHSY and CDR2 is SAAADI. CDR3 size: 11 residues. With 5 bases removed from V and 11 bases from J, the gap between germline ends came to 12 bases. The CDR3 is CASSQTEGQYF. The CDR3 DNA reads as TGCGCCAGCAGTCAGACAGAGGGGCAGTACTTC.

The chain uses TRBV2 and TRBJ2-4; TRBD2 is a possible D gene (5 bases). CDR3 length equals 16 residues. Trimming stripped 6 bases from V and 5 bases from J, with 20 bases between. Germline values: CDR1 SNHLY, CDR2 FYNNEI. CDR3 bases: TGTGCCAGCAGGCGCCGGGGTTCGGATTCGGAAAACATTCAGTACTTC. This encodes CASRRRGSDSENIQYF. Full variable domain (rest looked up from reference TRBV2 and TRBJ2-4): EPEVTQTPSHQVTQMGQEVILRCVPISNHLYFYWYRQILGQKVEFLVSFYNNEISEKSEIFDDQFSVERPDGSNFTLKIRSTKLEDSAMYFCASRRRGSDSENIQYFGAGTRLSVL.

The J gene is TRBJ1-2, the V gene TRBV5-4, with a weak D call TRBD1 (6 bases). Germline V CDR1 and CDR2: SGHNT, YYREEE (reference sequence). V lost 0 bases to trimming and J lost 1 base, with 10 bases between them. The CDR3 has 15 amino acids. As DNA, the CDR3 is TGTGCCAGCAGCTTGGGCAACAGGGATAACTATGGCTACACCTTC. Translated, it gives CASSLGNRDNYGYTF.

The chain joins TRBV4-1 to TRBJ2-7; 14 bases fit TRBD2. Germline trimming cut 2 bases from V and 2 bases from J; bases unmatched to any gene: 2. Per germline, CDR1 MGHRA and CDR2 YSYEKL. The CDR3 is 16 residues long. The CDR3 sequence: CASSQPTSGRAYEQYF. CDR3 bases: TGCGCCAGCAGCCAACCGACTAGCGGGAGGGCCTACGAGCAGTACTTC.